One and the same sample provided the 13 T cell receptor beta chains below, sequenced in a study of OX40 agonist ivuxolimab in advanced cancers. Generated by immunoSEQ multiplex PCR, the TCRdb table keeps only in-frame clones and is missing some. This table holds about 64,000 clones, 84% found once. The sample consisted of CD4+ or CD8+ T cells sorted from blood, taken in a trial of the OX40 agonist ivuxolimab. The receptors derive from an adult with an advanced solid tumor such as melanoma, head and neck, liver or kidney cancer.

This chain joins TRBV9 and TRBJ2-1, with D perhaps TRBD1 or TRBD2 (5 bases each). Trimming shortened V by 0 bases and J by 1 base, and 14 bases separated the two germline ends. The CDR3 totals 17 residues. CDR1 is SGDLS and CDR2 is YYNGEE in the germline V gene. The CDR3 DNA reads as TGTGCCAGCAGCGTAGACTTGGGGCCGGGGTCCTACAATGAGCAGTTCTTC. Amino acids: CASSVDLGPGSYNEQFF.

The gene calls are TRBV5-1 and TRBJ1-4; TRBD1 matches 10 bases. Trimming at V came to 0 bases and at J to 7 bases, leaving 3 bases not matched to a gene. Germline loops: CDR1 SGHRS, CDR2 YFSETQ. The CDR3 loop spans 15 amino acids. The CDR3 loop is CASSLVGQGSEKLFF. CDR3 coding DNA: TGCGCCAGCAGCTTGGTGGGACAGGGGAGTGAAAAACTGTTTTTT.

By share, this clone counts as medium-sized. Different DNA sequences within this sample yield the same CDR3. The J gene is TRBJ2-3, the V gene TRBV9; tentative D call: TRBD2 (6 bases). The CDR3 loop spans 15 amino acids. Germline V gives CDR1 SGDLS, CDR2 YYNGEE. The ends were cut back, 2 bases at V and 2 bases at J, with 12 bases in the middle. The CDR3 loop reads CASSVLAGPTDTQYF. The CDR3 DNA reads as TGTGCCAGCAGCGTTTTGGCGGGGCCCACAGATACGCAGTATTTT.

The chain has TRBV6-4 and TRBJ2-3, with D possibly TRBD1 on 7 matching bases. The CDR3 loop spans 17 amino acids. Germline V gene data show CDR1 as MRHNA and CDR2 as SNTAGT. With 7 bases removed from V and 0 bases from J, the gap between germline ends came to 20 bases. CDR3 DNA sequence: TGTGCCAGCACACTCGCGGGACAGACCTCTAGCACAGATACGCAGTATTTT. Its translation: CASTLAGQTSSTDTQYF.

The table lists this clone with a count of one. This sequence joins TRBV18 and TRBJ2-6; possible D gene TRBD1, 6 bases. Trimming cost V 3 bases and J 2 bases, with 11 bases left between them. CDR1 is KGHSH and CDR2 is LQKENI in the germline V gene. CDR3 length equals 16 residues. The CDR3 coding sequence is TGTGCCAGCTCACCCCTAGCAGGGGCTGGGGCCAACGTCCTGACTTTC. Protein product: CASSPLAGAGANVLTF.

The CDR3 coding sequence is TGTGCCAGCAGCCTCGGGGGAGCCAAGAGCTCCTACGAGCAGTACTTC. This codes for CASSLGGAKSSYEQYF. V gene TRBV7-6 combines with J gene TRBJ2-7; D perhaps matches TRBD2 (6 bases). CDR1 and CDR2 from the germline V gene are SGHVS and FNYEAQ. The V gene lost 5 bases and the J gene lost 0 bases, with 17 bases spanning the gap. This CDR3 spans 16 amino acids.

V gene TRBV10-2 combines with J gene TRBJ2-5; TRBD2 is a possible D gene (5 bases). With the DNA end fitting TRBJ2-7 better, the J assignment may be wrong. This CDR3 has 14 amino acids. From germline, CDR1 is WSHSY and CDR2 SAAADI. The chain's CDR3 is CASSEADRSYEQYF. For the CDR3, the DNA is TGCGCCAGCAGTGAAGCGGATCGGTCCTACGAGCAGTACTTC.

The CDR3 DNA reads TGTGCCAGCAGCCCGTCCCGGGACAGGGACGAGCAGTACTTC. Its translation: CASSPSRDRDEQYF. The gene calls are TRBV5-5 and TRBJ2-7; TRBD1 aligns across 9 bases. The CDR3 spans 14 residues. Germline V gene data show CDR1 as SGHKS and CDR2 as YYEKEE (reference sequence). Trimming cost V 4 bases and J 5 bases; bases outside gene matches: 7. Full variable domain (rest looked up from reference TRBV5-5 and TRBJ2-7): DAGVTQSPTHLIKTRGQQVTLRCSPISGHKSVSWYQQVLGQGPQFIFQYYEKEERGRGNFPDRFSARQFPNYSSELNVNALLLGDSALYLCASSPSRDRDEQYFGPGTRLTVT.

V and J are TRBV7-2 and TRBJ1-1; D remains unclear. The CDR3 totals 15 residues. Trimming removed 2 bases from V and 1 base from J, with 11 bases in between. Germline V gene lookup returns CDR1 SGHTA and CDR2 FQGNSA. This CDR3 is CASSLKSAQNTEAFF. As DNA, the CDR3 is TGTGCCAGCAGCTTAAAGTCAGCGCAGAACACTGAAGCTTTCTTT.

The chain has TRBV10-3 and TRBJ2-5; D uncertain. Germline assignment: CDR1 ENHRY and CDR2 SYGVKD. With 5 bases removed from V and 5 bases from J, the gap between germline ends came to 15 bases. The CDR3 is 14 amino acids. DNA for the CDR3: TGTGCCATCAGTCCCAGTGGGAAGTGGGAGACCCAGTACTTC. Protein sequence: CAISPSGKWETQYF.

The chain's CDR3 is CASSVDPAGELFF. The CDR3, as DNA: TGTGCCAGCAGCGTAGACCCTGCCGGGGAGCTGTTTTTT. The V and J genes are TRBV9 and TRBJ2-2, with no clear D. The germline V and J ends were trimmed by 0 bases and 6 bases, with 6 bases remaining between them. This CDR3 contains 13 residues. Germline V gives CDR1 SGDLS, CDR2 YYNGEE.

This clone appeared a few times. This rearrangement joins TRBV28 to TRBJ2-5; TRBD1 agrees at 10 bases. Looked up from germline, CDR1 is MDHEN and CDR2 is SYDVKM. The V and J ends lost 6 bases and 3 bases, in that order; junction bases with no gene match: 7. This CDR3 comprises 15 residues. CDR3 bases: TGTGCCAGCAGCTTTATAGGGACAGGGGAAGAGACCCAGTACTTC. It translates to CASSFIGTGEETQYF.

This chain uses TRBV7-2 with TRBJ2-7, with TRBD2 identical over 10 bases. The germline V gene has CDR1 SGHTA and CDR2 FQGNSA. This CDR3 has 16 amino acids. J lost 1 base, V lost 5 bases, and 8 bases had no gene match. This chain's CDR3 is CASSAARTSGSYEQYF. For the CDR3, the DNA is TGTGCCAGCAGCGCCGCCCGGACTAGCGGATCCTACGAGCAGTACTTC.